Presented here are 14 T cell receptor beta chains from one specimen sequenced in a study of OX40 agonist ivuxolimab in advanced cancers. Data came from immunoSEQ multiplex PCR; TCRdb stores just in-frame clones and leaves some out. The data contain tens of thousands of clones, 80% to 90% of them seen just once; the ten biggest clones take up around 2%. The sample here was CD4+ or CD8+ T cells sorted from blood, taken in a trial of the OX40 agonist ivuxolimab. The receptors were gathered from an adult with an advanced solid tumor such as melanoma, head and neck, liver or kidney cancer.

This clone was seen more than once but under ten times. The chain has TRBV6-6 and TRBJ2-1, with D tentatively TRBD1 (6 bases). Between the trimmed V and J ends, which lost 7 bases and 0 bases, there was a span of 16 bases. Germline V gene lookup returns CDR1 MNHNY and CDR2 SVGAGI (reference sequence). CDR3 size: 16 residues. CDR3 nucleotide sequence: TGTGCCAGCAATAAACAGGGCCCCAGCTCCTACAATGAGCAGTTCTTC. It is translated as CASNKQGPSSYNEQFF.

The chain's CDR3 is CASSSGQGNTEAFF. The CDR3 DNA is TGTGCCAGCAGCTCAGGACAGGGGAACACTGAAGCTTTCTTT. The chain couples TRBV7-6 to TRBJ1-1, with TRBD1 matching 8 bases. CDR3 length: 14 amino acids. Germline V gene sequence: CDR1 SGHVS, CDR2 FNYEAQ. With 4 bases clipped from V and 1 base from J, the junction kept 2 bases outside the gene matches.

This clone was detected a few times. V is TRBV5-6 and J is TRBJ1-6, with TRBD1 as a possible D gene (6 bases). Between the trimmed V and J ends, which lost 4 bases and 10 bases, there was a span of 15 bases. CDR1 is SGHDT and CDR2 is YYEEEE in the germline V gene. The CDR3 has 14 residues. The CDR3 sequence is CASSLYRVRSPLHF. The CDR3 DNA sequence: TGTGCCAGCAGCCTGTACAGGGTACGGTCACCCCTCCACTTT.

The chain combines TRBV19 with TRBJ2-3; D gene uncertain. The CDR3 totals 14 residues. In germline, CDR1 is LNHDA, CDR2 SQIVND (reference sequence). The germline V and J ends were trimmed by 4 bases and 0 bases, with 8 bases remaining between them. In DNA form, the CDR3 reads TGTGCCAGTAGTAGCCGGGCTAGCACAGATACGCAGTATTTT. Protein sequence: CASSSRASTDTQYF.

The chain has TRBV11-2 and TRBJ2-7; D might be TRBD2 (5 bases). This CDR3 has 13 residues. V lost 1 base to trimming and J lost 1 base, with 5 bases between them. Germline V gene data show CDR1 as SGHAT and CDR2 as FQNNGV. The CDR3 spells CASSLGGSYEQYF. The CDR3 nucleotides are TGTGCCAGCAGCTTAGGAGGGTCCTACGAGCAGTACTTC.

The chain combines TRBV28 with TRBJ2-2, with TRBD1 identical over 7 bases. V shed 0 bases and J 3 bases; nucleotides not matched to a gene: 10. Germline CDR1 and CDR2: MDHEN and SYDVKM. The CDR3 sequence is 18 residues long. Written as DNA, the CDR3 is TGTGCCAGCAGTTTATGGGGCCCGACAGGGTTCCACACCGGGGAGCTGTTTTTT. Protein sequence: CASSLWGPTGFHTGELFF.

V is TRBV19 and J is TRBJ2-2, with D possibly matching TRBD1 (6 bases). Trimming removed 6 bases at V and 2 bases at J, with 10 bases between. Germline CDR1 and CDR2: LNHDA and SQIVND (reference sequence). The CDR3 extends over 14 amino acids. The CDR3 coding sequence is TGTGCCAGTAGCAGGACAGCTAACACCGGGGAGCTGTTTTTT. Protein sequence: CASSRTANTGELFF.

The rearrangement joins TRBV18 to TRBJ2-2; possible D gene TRBD2, 7 bases. The CDR3 contains 17 residues. The germline V and J ends were trimmed by 1 base and 7 bases, with 19 bases remaining between them. In germline, CDR1 is KGHSH, CDR2 LQKENI. The CDR3 region is CASSPRTSGGLGGELFF. In DNA, the CDR3 is TGTGCCAGCTCACCACGTACCTCGGGGGGCCTTGGCGGGGAGCTGTTTTTT.

This clone was counted between two and nine times. The gene calls are TRBV4-1 and TRBJ1-1; D not certain. Germline assignment: CDR1 MGHRA and CDR2 YSYEKL. The CDR3 loop spans 15 amino acids. Trimming removed 4 bases at V and 4 bases at J, with 16 bases between. The CDR3 is CASSLPGARSTEAFF. The CDR3 DNA reads TGCGCCAGCAGCCTTCCAGGTGCCCGGAGCACTGAAGCTTTCTTT.

The V gene is TRBV2, the J gene TRBJ1-3; 7 nucleotides line up with TRBD1. This CDR3 is 16 amino acids long. In germline, CDR1 is SNHLY, CDR2 FYNNEI. V was clipped by 0 bases and J by 9 bases; unmatched bases: 11. CDR3 nucleotide sequence: TGTGCCAGCAGTGAAGCCTCAGGGGGGTATGAAGGCACCATATATTTT. Protein sequence: CASSEASGGYEGTIYF.

V usage is TRBV5-6 and J usage is TRBJ1-6; D is possibly TRBD1 (5 bases). In germline, CDR1 is SGHDT, CDR2 YYEEEE. V was cut by 2 bases and J by 5 bases, with 8 bases left in between. This CDR3 region has 14 residues. The CDR3 here is CASSFDSDNSPLHF. Here the CDR3 DNA reads TGTGCCAGCAGCTTCGACAGTGATAATTCACCCCTCCACTTT.

CDR3 sequence: CATSRDISPQGGETQYF. CDR3 DNA: TGTGCCACCAGCAGAGATATATCACCTCAGGGAGGAGAGACCCAGTACTTC. The chain employs TRBV15 and TRBJ2-5; a weak D match, TRBD2 (6 bases). CDR1 and CDR2 from the germline V gene are LNHNV and YYDKDF (reference sequence). The CDR3 has 17 amino acids. Trimming took 0 bases from V and 4 from J, leaving 18 bases between them. The whole variable domain, filled in from reference TRBV15 and TRBJ2-5, reads DAMVIQNPRYQVTQFGKPVTLSCSQTLNHNVMYWYQQKSSQAPKLLFHYYDKDFNNEADTPDNFQSRRPNTSFCFLDIRSPGLGDTAMYLCATSRDISPQGGETQYFGPGTRLLVL.

The chain recombines TRBV6-5 with TRBJ1-2; TRBD1 aligns across 7 bases. The CDR3 spans 16 residues. Per the germline V gene, CDR1 is MNHEY and CDR2 is SVGAGI. The junction had 14 bases not matched to a gene; V was cut back by 2 bases and J by 8 bases. The CDR3 DNA reads as TGTGCCAGCAGTTACAGACCGGGACAGCCTAATTCGGGCTACACCTTC. Protein: CASSYRPGQPNSGYTF.

This clone is medium-sized in the sample. The chain is built from TRBV5-4 and TRBJ1-1; 7 bases match TRBD1. V shed 0 bases and J 0 bases; nucleotides not matched to a gene: 5. CDR1 and CDR2 from the germline V gene are SGHNT and YYREEE (reference sequence). This CDR3 has 16 amino acids. The CDR3 here is CASSLVPDRVNTEAFF. CDR3 coding DNA: TGTGCCAGCAGCTTGGTCCCAGACAGGGTGAACACTGAAGCTTTCTTT.